The 26 T cell receptor beta chains below all came from one sample that was sequenced in a study of human CD8 memory T cell subsets. UMI-labeled 5' RACE was used to make TCR beta libraries. From its re-call of the 5' RACE reads, TCRdb lists each CDR3 protein once, without DNA. The sample data list about 4,300 distinct CDR3 sequences. The specimen was CD8+ T cells from PBMCs. These receptor sequences come from a human donor in good health.

This clonotype is identified as medium-sized from frequency. J is TRBJ2-1 and V is TRBV28; TCRdb reports TRBD1, a call that lacks DNA to check it against. The CDR3 has 14 residues. CDR1 MDHEN and CDR2 SYDVKM come from the germline V gene. The CDR3 protein is CASAVEGHTSSQFF.

The chain combines TRBV19 with TRBJ2-3. The germline CDR1 and CDR2 sequences are LNHDA and SQIVND (reference sequence). The CDR3 runs to 16 residues. The chain's CDR3 is CASSIHPYSQTDTQYF. Full variable domain (outside the CDR3, taken from reference TRBV19 and TRBJ2-3): DGGITQSPKYLFRKEGQNVTLSCEQNLNHDAMYWYRQDPGQGLRLIYYSQIVNDFQKGDIAEGYSVSREKKESFPLTVTSAQKNPTAFYLCASSIHPYSQTDTQYFGPGTRLTVL.

In terms of frequency, this clonotype is medium-sized (0.01 to 0.1%). The chain joins TRBV19 to TRBJ2-7; the TRBD1 assignment by TCRdb is unverifiable without DNA. This CDR3 comprises 16 residues. Germline lookup yields CDR1 LNHDA and CDR2 SQIVND (reference sequence). The CDR3 sequence is CASSLGQGASPYEQYF.

This chain links TRBV6-4 with TRBJ2-1. Germline values: CDR1 MRHNA, CDR2 SNTAGT. The CDR3 contains 13 residues. The CDR3 reads CASSDGTVTEQFF.

This chain links TRBV20-1 with TRBJ2-2; there is no DNA to check the TCRdb D call of TRBD1. The CDR3 contains 12 residues. The V gene's germline CDR1 is DFQATT and CDR2 SNEGSKA (reference sequence). The CDR3 here is CSAKAGTGELFF.

J is TRBJ2-7 and V is TRBV20-1; the D gene TCRdb calls, TRBD1, cannot be checked with no DNA. Germline-derived CDR1 and CDR2 are DFQATT and SNEGSKA (reference sequence). The length of the CDR3 is 13 residues. CDR3 amino acids: CSARDWGSYEQYF.

The chain employs TRBV12-3 or TRBV12-4 and TRBJ2-7; TCRdb picks TRBD1, but there is no DNA to check that call. The CDR3 is 11 residues long. The chain's CDR3 is CASRAGYEQYF.

V and J are TRBV5-1 and TRBJ2-1; the D call from TCRdb, TRBD1, cannot be confirmed without DNA. The germline gives CDR1 SGHRS, CDR2 YFSETQ. The CDR3 has 14 amino acids. CDR3 residues: CASSLMDVRGEQFF.

The rearrangement uses TRBV29-1 and TRBJ2-5; lacking DNA, the TRBD1 call made by TCRdb goes unchecked. This CDR3 region has 14 residues. Per the germline V gene, CDR1 is SQVTM and CDR2 is ANQGSEA. The chain's CDR3 is CSVPSDRGRETQYF.

V usage is TRBV6-5 and J usage is TRBJ2-1. Germline CDR1 reads MNHEY; CDR2 reads SVGAGI. This CDR3 has 12 amino acids. CDR3 residues: CASSSRRFLRFF.

This clonotype is deemed medium-sized by its frequency. The CDR3 is CSAREGAGDANEQFF. The chain combines TRBV20-1 with TRBJ2-1; TCRdb's D call, TRBD1, is unchecked because there is no DNA. The CDR3 spans 15 residues. Germline V gene lookup returns CDR1 DFQATT and CDR2 SNEGSKA (reference sequence).

This clonotype is labeled medium-sized based on frequency. The rearrangement uses TRBV12-3 or TRBV12-4 and TRBJ2-1; the D call of TRBD1 rests on TCRdb alone, since no DNA is present to check it. The CDR3 runs 15 residues. CDR3 protein: CASSWTGGPYNEQFF.

This clonotype is deemed medium-sized by its frequency. This sequence joins TRBV6-6 and TRBJ2-1; the D gene TCRdb calls, TRBD1, cannot be checked with no DNA. Looked up from germline, CDR1 is MNHNY and CDR2 is SVGAGI (reference sequence). The CDR3 extends over 15 amino acids. This chain's CDR3 is CASSSGILPYNEQFF.

The chain combines TRBV6-4 with TRBJ2-3; checking the TCRdb D call of TRBD2 is not possible without DNA. This CDR3 is 16 amino acids long. From germline, CDR1 is MRHNA and CDR2 SNTAGT. The CDR3 region is CASSLTSGRASDTQYF.

The rearrangement joins TRBV9 to TRBJ2-7. The germline V gene encodes CDR1 SGDLS and CDR2 YYNGEE. CDR3 size: 14 residues. The CDR3 spells CASSVSGNSYEQYF.

The rearrangement links TRBV5-6 to TRBJ2-7; without DNA, the TCRdb call of TRBD1 cannot be checked. The CDR3 length is 14 residues. Germline CDR1 SGHDT, CDR2 YYEEEE. CDR3 protein: CASSATGFSYEQYF.

This chain links TRBV12-3 or TRBV12-4 with TRBJ2-1. The length of the CDR3 is 12 residues. The CDR3 sequence is CASSLSADEQFF.

V and J are TRBV18 and TRBJ2-7. The CDR3 spans 13 residues. Germline V CDR1 and CDR2: KGHSH, LQKENI. The CDR3 sequence: CASSPGRSYEQYF. Based on the CDR3 plus reference TRBV18 and TRBJ2-7, the full variable domain is NAGVMQNPRHLVRRRGQEARLRCSPMKGHSHVYWYRQLPEEGLKFMVYLQKENIIDESGMPKERFSAEFPKEGPSILRIQQVVRGDSAAYFCASSPGRSYEQYFGPGTRLTVT.

The CDR3 sequence: CSARGSTGELFF. V is TRBV20-1 and J is TRBJ2-2. The germline V gene encodes CDR1 DFQATT and CDR2 SNEGSKA (reference sequence). The CDR3 is 12 amino acids.

This CDR3 reads CASSYSQTQPQHF. The V gene is TRBV6-6, the J gene TRBJ1-5. The CDR3 extends over 13 amino acids. The germline V gene encodes CDR1 MNHNY and CDR2 SVGAGI (reference sequence).

The CDR3 loop reads CASSSPGQGGDTQYF. J is TRBJ2-3 and V is TRBV7-8; TCRdb indicates TRBD1, and absent DNA this call remains unverified. Per the germline V gene, CDR1 is SGHVS and CDR2 is FQNEAQ. CDR3 length: 15 amino acids.

This chain links TRBV27 with TRBJ1-1; TCRdb proposes TRBD1, but this gene call is untestable without DNA. The CDR3 extends over 13 amino acids. Per the germline V gene, CDR1 is MNHEY and CDR2 is SMNVEV (reference sequence). CDR3 sequence reads: CASSGQLNTEAFF.

J is TRBJ2-7 and V is TRBV12-3 or TRBV12-4. This CDR3 has 13 residues. CDR3 sequence: CASTISGSYEQYF.

V usage is TRBV7-9 and J usage is TRBJ2-7. CDR3 size: 14 residues. Germline V gives CDR1 SEHNR, CDR2 FQNEAQ (reference sequence). The CDR3 sequence: CASSTTQTWDEQYF.

This clonotype registers medium-sized by frequency. J is TRBJ2-3 and V is TRBV20-1; TCRdb's assignment of TRBD1 cannot be checked, as there is no DNA. Germline CDR1 is DFQATT and CDR2 is SNEGSKA (reference sequence). The CDR3 is made up of 15 amino acids. This chain's CDR3 is CSARVGGGDTDTQYF.

The chain joins TRBV15 to TRBJ2-7; TCRdb gives TRBD1 as the D gene, but with no DNA this cannot be confirmed. There are 13 residues in the CDR3. Germline CDR1 and CDR2: LNHNV and YYDKDF (reference sequence). The CDR3 loop reads CATSAPGEEDEYF.